The source of this T cell receptor beta chain is a study of Ad26.COV2.S vaccination and SARS-CoV-2 variants. Study context: Dosing was one shot or two shots 56 days apart. Study observations and caveats: Analytic work on TCR breadth and depth might have understated the full extent of total T cell responses.

TCRdb keeps only in-frame clones here, not all; method: immunoSEQ multiplex PCR. The sample contains about 400,000 clones, roughly 90% of which appear only once. Regarding this clone: Its target is unknown.

Described treatment: roughly 20 received Ad26.COV2.S at low or high dose, single or two shots; 5 received placebo; per-sample allocation not given. After the first vaccine or placebo injection, samples were drawn on day 63. The sample consisted of peripheral blood, taken in a trial of Ad26.COV2.S vaccine versus placebo. The sequence was collected from a person aged 18-65 years who received the Ad26.COV2.S COVID-19 vaccine or a placebo.

The DNA of the CDR3 is TGCAGCGTTGGGGACAGCCAGAACACTGAAGCTTTCTTT. Residues: CSVGDSQNTEAFF. The chain links TRBV29-1 to TRBJ1-1; TRBD1 matches at 7 bases. After removal of 4 bases from V and 1 base from J, the junction contained 3 bases not matched to a gene. Germline V lookup: CDR1 SQVTM, CDR2 ANQGSEA. The CDR3 is made up of 13 amino acids.